These T cell receptor beta chains were read from a single sample in a study of blood T cells in healthy people across ages. TCRdb itself ran the 5' RACE reads through MiXCR, one entry per CDR3 protein. The table has around 1,000,000 distinct CDR3 sequences, approximately 25% seen once. This sample also appeared in a second study, on T cells of mothers and their children.

Sequenced: blood. These receptors were taken from a girl aged 2-10 years in good health. The CDR3 runs from the conserved cysteine through the conserved F or W. The D gene is left open where the match is weak. Size tells how often a clone was seen (once, few, many) or the class of an expanded clone, and some rows leave it out.

V gene	J gene	clone size	D gene	CDR3 protein	CDR3 DNA
TRBV3-1	TRBJ2-7	few	TRBD2	CASSDRGLAGVEQYF	TGTGCCAGCAGCGACCGGGGTCTAGCGGGAGTCGAGCAGTACTTC
TRBV5-6	TRBJ2-3	-	-	CASSFGTGLYFRTDTQYF	TGTGCCAGCAGCTTCGGTACAGGTCTCTACTTTAGGACAGATACGCAGTATTTT
TRBV20-1	TRBJ2-5	many	TRBD1	CSATTGFGETQYF	TGCAGTGCAACGACAGGGTTCGGCGAGACCCAGTACTTC
TRBV29-1	TRBJ2-5	few	TRBD2	CSVASWLAGEAEETQYF	TGCAGCGTTGCCTCGTGGCTAGCGGGAGAGGCCGAAGAGACCCAGTACTTC
TRBV9	TRBJ2-1	few	-	CASSGDSGDEQFF	TGTGCCAGCAGCGGAGATAGCGGCGATGAGCAGTTCTTC
TRBV29-1	TRBJ1-2	-	TRBD1	CSDYRGLGNYGYTF	TGCAGCGACTACAGGGGGCTGGGAAACTATGGCTACACCTTC
TRBV10-3	TRBJ2-7	-	-	CAIQGSAYEQYF	TGTGCCATCCAGGGAAGTGCCTACGAGCAGTACTTC
TRBV10-3	TRBJ1-5	-	-	CAISEAGGNQPQHF	TGTGCCATCAGTGAGGCCGGAGGCAATCAGCCCCAGCATTTT
TRBV9	TRBJ2-7	-	TRBD2	CASSVGLGEGYEQYF	TGTGCCAGCAGCGTAGGGTTAGGGGAGGGGTACGAGCAGTACTTC
TRBV9	TRBJ2-2	few	TRBD2	CASSDSGGGYTGELFF	TGTGCCAGCAGCGACTCCGGGGGGGGTTACACCGGGGAGCTGTTTTTT
TRBV28	TRBJ1-5	few	TRBD1	CASSFRQGGNQPQHF	TGTGCCAGCAGTTTCCGACAGGGGGGCAATCAGCCCCAGCATTTT
TRBV12-3/TRBV12-4	TRBJ1-1	-	-	CASSLTVQGSAFF	TGTGCCAGCAGTTTAACCGTCCAGGGATCAGCTTTCTTT
TRBV20-1	TRBJ2-5	few	-	CSARAGMKETQYF	TGCAGTGCTAGAGCCGGAATGAAGGAGACCCAGTACTTC
TRBV7-3	TRBJ2-5	-	TRBD2	CASSFVGRALGETQYF	TGTGCCAGCAGCTTCGTGGGGAGGGCCTTAGGGGAGACCCAGTACTTC
TRBV4-1	TRBJ1-1	-	-	CASSQGLGRYEAFF	TGCGCCAGCAGCCAGGGTTTGGGGAGATATGAAGCTTTCTTT
TRBV7-9	TRBJ1-4	few	-	CASSPVAGEKLFF	TGTGCCAGCAGCCCCGTAGCGGGTGAAAAACTGTTTTTT
TRBV29-1	TRBJ1-1	-	-	CSVSMNTEAFF	TGCAGCGTTTCGATGAACACTGAAGCTTTCTTT
TRBV7-2	TRBJ2-5	-	-	CASSLTYGSQETQYF	TGTGCCAGCAGCCTTACTTATGGGAGTCAAGAGACCCAGTACTTC
TRBV29-1	TRBJ1-1	few	-	CSVEDMNTEAFF	TGCAGCGTTGAGGACATGAACACTGAAGCTTTCTTT
TRBV24-1	TRBJ2-3	few	-	CATSGSSQGSDTQYF	TGTGCCACCAGTGGGTCTTCACAGGGATCAGATACGCAGTATTTT
TRBV12-3/TRBV12-4	TRBJ2-4	few	-	CASSFVDTNIQYF	TGTGCCAGCAGTTTTGTGGACACCAACATTCAGTACTTC
TRBV12-3/TRBV12-4	TRBJ1-1	few	-	CAILASIEAFF	TGTGCCATTCTAGCCAGCATTGAAGCTTTCTTT
TRBV27	TRBJ2-7	-	TRBD1	CASSPGQGLWDEQYF	TGTGCCAGCAGTCCGGGACAGGGTTTGTGGGACGAGCAGTACTTC
TRBV20-1	TRBJ2-1	few	TRBD2	CSARALLAGGPSEQFF	TGCAGTGCTAGAGCGCTTCTAGCGGGAGGGCCTAGTGAGCAGTTCTTC
TRBV27	TRBJ2-5	-	TRBD1	CASSGQGMGQYF	TGTGCCAGCAGTGGACAGGGGATGGGCCAGTACTTC
TRBV7-8	TRBJ2-5	-	TRBD2	CASSLVSGSLQETQYF	TGTGCCAGCAGCTTAGTTAGCGGGAGCCTCCAAGAGACCCAGTACTTC
TRBV7-2	TRBJ1-1	-	-	CASSLVREYTEAFF	TGTGCCAGCAGCTTAGTTCGAGAATACACTGAAGCTTTCTTT
TRBV29-1	TRBJ1-1	-	-	CSVKGLSDTEAFF	TGCAGCGTTAAAGGGTTAAGTGACACTGAAGCTTTCTTT
TRBV2	TRBJ2-7	few	-	CASNGLMISYEQYF	TGTGCCAGCAACGGACTGATGATCTCCTACGAGCAGTACTTC
TRBV12-3/TRBV12-4	TRBJ1-2	few	TRBD1	CASSRDSLYGYTF	TGTGCCAGCAGCCGGGACAGCCTCTATGGCTACACCTTC
TRBV6-2/TRBV6-3	TRBJ2-7	few	-	CASSDRLDYEQYF	TGTGCCAGCAGTGACCGGTTGGATTACGAGCAGTACTTC
TRBV11-3	TRBJ2-1	-	TRBD2	CASSRGGGAYNEQFF	TGTGCCAGCAGCCGCGGCGGGGGGGCCTACAATGAGCAGTTCTTC
TRBV28	TRBJ2-5	few	TRBD1	CASSEPGQKFQETQYF	TGTGCCAGCAGTGAACCGGGACAGAAGTTTCAAGAGACCCAGTACTTC
TRBV28	TRBJ2-7	-	TRBD1	CASTSVFAGDRGYEQYF	TGTGCCAGCACTTCTGTTTTTGCGGGGGACAGGGGGTACGAGCAGTACTTC
TRBV7-9	TRBJ1-1	-	-	CASSLTEALEAFF	TGTGCCAGCAGCTTAACGGAAGCCCTTGAAGCTTTCTTT
TRBV20-1	TRBJ2-5	few	-	CSARWQSQETQYF	TGCAGTGCTAGGTGGCAGAGCCAAGAGACCCAGTACTTC
TRBV29-1	TRBJ2-3	few	-	CSSLGSSTDTQYF	TGCAGCTCCCTCGGATCTAGCACAGATACGCAGTATTTT
TRBV7-6	TRBJ2-1	-	-	CASSLGGYLDNEQFF	TGTGCCAGCAGCTTAGGAGGCTACCTCGACAATGAGCAGTTCTTC
TRBV4-1	TRBJ2-3	few	-	CASSPEGVPGRADTQYF	TGCGCCAGCAGCCCCGAAGGCGTACCGGGACGGGCAGATACGCAGTATTTT
TRBV29-1	TRBJ2-5	-	TRBD2	CSVDAGVGETQYF	TGCAGCGTTGATGCGGGAGTGGGAGAGACCCAGTACTTC
TRBV12-3/TRBV12-4	TRBJ2-5	few	-	CASRGTHLETQYF	TGTGCCAGCAGGGGGACGCACCTAGAGACCCAGTACTTC
TRBV28	TRBJ2-5	-	-	CASSFLGSRETQYF	TGTGCCAGCAGTTTTTTGGGGAGTCGGGAGACCCAGTACTTC
TRBV7-8	TRBJ1-5	few	-	CASSLGPHQPQHF	TGTGCCAGCAGCTTGGGACCTCATCAGCCCCAGCATTTT
TRBV20-1	TRBJ2-7	-	-	CSAEFQQGEQYF	TGCAGTGCTGAGTTCCAGCAGGGGGAGCAGTACTTC